A single TCR beta chain is shown here with its context. This entry is derived from a study of blood T cell repertoires in COVID-19. Sequencing was performed with immunoSEQ multiplex PCR; in TCRdb, only in-frame clones are kept and a portion is missing. The table records more than 85,000 clones, 84% of them present only once. Per germline, CDR1 MNHNS and CDR2 SASEGT. The CDR3 has 17 residues. Germline trimming cut 4 bases from V and 5 bases from J; bases unmatched to any gene: 11. J is TRBJ2-5 and V is TRBV6-1; 12 nucleotides agree with TRBD2. The sequence was obtained from a woman older than 75 with active or convalescent COVID-19. Sequencing was carried out using peripheral blood. The CDR3 sequence: CASSGQRLAGDVETQYF. CDR3 sequence (DNA): TGTGCCAGCAGTGGACAGCGACTAGCGGGAGATGTGGAGACCCAGTACTTC.